A selection of T cell receptor beta chains follows, all from one sample in a study of T cells expressing NK-cell markers. TCRdb processed the 5' RACE reads again and assigns one entry to each CDR3 protein, with no DNA. This sample's table reports 550,000 or so distinct CDR3 sequences. Sequenced sample: blood T cells: a sorted CD56 or NKG2C T cell subset, CD4+ or CD8+ T cells, or bulk PBMC T cells (not recorded which). These receptors were obtained from a man between 18 and 35 years old in good health. CDR3s include the opening cysteine and the closing phenylalanine or tryptophan. Each record gives: J gene, V gene, CDR3 protein.

j_gene: TRBJ2-2; v_gene: TRBV29-1; CDR3aa: CSAGGTPGRTGELFF
j_gene: TRBJ2-1; v_gene: TRBV20-1; CDR3aa: CSAHGLAGISYNEQFF
j_gene: TRBJ1-4; v_gene: TRBV7-9; CDR3aa: CASSSQTGGQEKLFF
j_gene: TRBJ2-3; v_gene: TRBV11-2; CDR3aa: CASSQTGVRLADTQYF
j_gene: TRBJ2-2; v_gene: TRBV2; CDR3aa: CASSESGRASGELFF
j_gene: TRBJ1-6; v_gene: TRBV7-8; CDR3aa: CASSVQGHVSGSPLHF
j_gene: TRBJ2-1; v_gene: TRBV11-3; CDR3aa: CASSLGPGYSEQFF
j_gene: TRBJ2-1; v_gene: TRBV12-3/TRBV12-4; CDR3aa: CASSPTGGGSSSSYNEQFF
j_gene: TRBJ2-1; v_gene: TRBV11-2; CDR3aa: CASSLAGLAGDYEQFF
j_gene: TRBJ2-1; v_gene: TRBV6-1; CDR3aa: CASSTTGTSVDEQFF
j_gene: TRBJ2-7; v_gene: TRBV7-2; CDR3aa: CASSSRTRGYEQYF
j_gene: TRBJ1-3; v_gene: TRBV4-1; CDR3aa: CASSYTTGDRNTIYF
j_gene: TRBJ2-5; v_gene: TRBV6-6; CDR3aa: CARARPQETQYF
j_gene: TRBJ2-7; v_gene: TRBV5-6; CDR3aa: CASSTPDRDYYEQYF
j_gene: TRBJ2-5; v_gene: TRBV13; CDR3aa: CASSLEGGGLQETQYF
j_gene: TRBJ1-5; v_gene: TRBV27; CDR3aa: CASSLMGGQGAHQPQHF
j_gene: TRBJ2-3; v_gene: TRBV7-8; CDR3aa: CASSLDPGRTTDTQYF
j_gene: TRBJ2-7; v_gene: TRBV7-9; CDR3aa: CASSLETGNHEQYF
j_gene: TRBJ2-5; v_gene: TRBV7-9; CDR3aa: CASSQTGAGVGGTQYF
j_gene: TRBJ1-2; v_gene: TRBV24-1; CDR3aa: CATSDPLRGYTF
j_gene: TRBJ1-4; v_gene: TRBV29-1; CDR3aa: CSVEDLQGTNEKLFF
j_gene: TRBJ2-7; v_gene: TRBV18; CDR3aa: CASSRERDPYEQYF
j_gene: TRBJ2-5; v_gene: TRBV7-8; CDR3aa: CASLGGRSQETQYF
j_gene: TRBJ1-6; v_gene: TRBV6-5; CDR3aa: CASSYRPEGRRGNSPLHF
j_gene: TRBJ2-3; v_gene: TRBV20-1; CDR3aa: CSARDRDTSTDTQYF
j_gene: TRBJ2-7; v_gene: TRBV5-1; CDR3aa: CASSLGLASYEQYF
j_gene: TRBJ1-4; v_gene: TRBV5-1; CDR3aa: CASSFQMTTNEKLFF
j_gene: TRBJ2-1; v_gene: TRBV9; CDR3aa: CASTPDPGLAANNEQFF
j_gene: TRBJ2-5; v_gene: TRBV5-6; CDR3aa: CASSPTGTSGGAPYF
j_gene: TRBJ2-1; v_gene: TRBV29-1; CDR3aa: CSVPLDRPTQFF
j_gene: TRBJ2-2; v_gene: TRBV12-3/TRBV12-4; CDR3aa: CASSFSERRGELFF
j_gene: TRBJ2-1; v_gene: TRBV7-3; CDR3aa: CASSPNRGAEQFF
j_gene: TRBJ1-1; v_gene: TRBV11-1; CDR3aa: CASSFDGSSMNTEAFF
j_gene: TRBJ2-1; v_gene: TRBV11-2; CDR3aa: CASSLDLRPPPSGTKQFF
j_gene: TRBJ2-5; v_gene: TRBV12-3/TRBV12-4; CDR3aa: CASRTSGSRGETQYF
j_gene: TRBJ2-2; v_gene: TRBV5-1; CDR3aa: CASSLGGSGNANTGELFF
j_gene: TRBJ2-1; v_gene: TRBV3-1; CDR3aa: CASSHPGRPSNEQFF
j_gene: TRBJ2-1; v_gene: TRBV6-4; CDR3aa: CASSHHSLSGRDSYNEQFF
j_gene: TRBJ2-1; v_gene: TRBV6-2/TRBV6-3; CDR3aa: CASSSAGEQFF
j_gene: TRBJ2-2; v_gene: TRBV7-2; CDR3aa: CASSSLVAGGNTGELFF
j_gene: TRBJ1-2; v_gene: TRBV20-1; CDR3aa: CSARNRQTVYGYTF
j_gene: TRBJ2-1; v_gene: TRBV7-3; CDR3aa: CASSSGAGTYNEQFF
j_gene: TRBJ2-2; v_gene: TRBV20-1; CDR3aa: CSAKNPGRNTGELFF
j_gene: TRBJ2-3; v_gene: TRBV20-1; CDR3aa: CSVGWSTDTQYF